A single T cell receptor (beta chain) is shown here with its context. Its specificity is not known. This sample is part of a study of identifying expanded T cells in peripheral blood. Findings and limits, study-wide: Variance in clone template counts between roughly 2-week samples significantly increased with total template count across all healthy donors.

Method: immunoSEQ multiplex PCR; TCRdb's copy keeps in-frame clones and lacks some. Of some 78,000 clones listed, around four fifths are singletons. The CDR3 is 16 residues long. Trimming shortened V by 4 bases and J by 6 bases, and 22 bases separated the two germline ends. Germline assignment: CDR1 SGHRS and CDR2 YFSETQ. This rearrangement joins TRBV5-1 to TRBJ1-1; D not resolved. Sequenced sample: blood. The clonotype was recovered from a person between 18 and 69 years old in good health. CDR3 amino acids: CASSVVGMGGEAEAFF. The CDR3 DNA sequence: TGCGCCAGCAGCGTAGTTGGGATGGGTGGAGAGGCTGAAGCTTTCTTT.